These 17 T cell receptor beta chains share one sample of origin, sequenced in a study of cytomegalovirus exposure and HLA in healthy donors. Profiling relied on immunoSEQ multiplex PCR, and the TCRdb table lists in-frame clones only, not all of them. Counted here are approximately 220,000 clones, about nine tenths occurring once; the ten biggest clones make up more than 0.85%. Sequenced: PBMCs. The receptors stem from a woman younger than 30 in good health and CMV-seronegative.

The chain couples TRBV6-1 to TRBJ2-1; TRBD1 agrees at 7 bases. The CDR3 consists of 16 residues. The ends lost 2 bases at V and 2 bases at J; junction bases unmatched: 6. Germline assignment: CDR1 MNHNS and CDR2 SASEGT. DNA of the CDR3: TGTGCCAGCAGTGAATATGGGACAGCTACCTACAATGAGCAGTTCTTC. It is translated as CASSEYGTATYNEQFF.

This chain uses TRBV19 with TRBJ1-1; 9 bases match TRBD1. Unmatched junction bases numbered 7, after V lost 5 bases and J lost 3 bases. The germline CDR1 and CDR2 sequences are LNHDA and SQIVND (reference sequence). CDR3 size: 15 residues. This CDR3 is CASSLEGQGYTEAFF. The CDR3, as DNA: TGTGCCAGTAGTCTCGAGGGACAGGGCTACACTGAAGCTTTCTTT.

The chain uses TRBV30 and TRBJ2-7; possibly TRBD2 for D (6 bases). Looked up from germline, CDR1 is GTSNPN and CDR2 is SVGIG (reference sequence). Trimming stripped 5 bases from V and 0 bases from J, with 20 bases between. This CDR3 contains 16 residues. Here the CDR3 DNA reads TGTGCCTGGCAGGCATTCGCGGGGAGAAGCTCCTACGAGCAGTACTTC. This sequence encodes CAWQAFAGRSSYEQYF.

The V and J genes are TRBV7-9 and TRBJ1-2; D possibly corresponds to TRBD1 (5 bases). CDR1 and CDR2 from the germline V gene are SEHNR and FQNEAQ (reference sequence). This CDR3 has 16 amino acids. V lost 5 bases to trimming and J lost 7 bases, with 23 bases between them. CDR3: CASSQIHRDSRGGYTF. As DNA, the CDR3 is TGTGCCAGCAGCCAAATTCATCGGGACTCCCGAGGTGGCTACACCTTC.

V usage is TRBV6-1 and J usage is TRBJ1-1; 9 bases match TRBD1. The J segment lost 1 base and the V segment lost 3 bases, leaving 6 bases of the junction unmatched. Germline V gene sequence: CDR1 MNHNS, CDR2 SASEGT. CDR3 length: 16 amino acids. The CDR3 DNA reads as TGTGCCAGCAGTGATACACAGGGACAGGGGAACACTGAAGCTTTCTTT. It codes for CASSDTQGQGNTEAFF.

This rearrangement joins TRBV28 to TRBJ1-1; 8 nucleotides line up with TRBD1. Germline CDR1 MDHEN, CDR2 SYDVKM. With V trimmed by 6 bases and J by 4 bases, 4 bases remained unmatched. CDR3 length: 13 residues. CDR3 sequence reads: CASRTTGGTEAFF. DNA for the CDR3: TGTGCCAGCAGGACTACAGGGGGCACTGAAGCTTTCTTT.

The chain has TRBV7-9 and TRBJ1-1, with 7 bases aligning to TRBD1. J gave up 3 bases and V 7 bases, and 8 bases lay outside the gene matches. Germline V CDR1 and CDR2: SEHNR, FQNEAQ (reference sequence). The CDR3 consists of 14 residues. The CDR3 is CASTKGTAYTEAFF. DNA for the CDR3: TGTGCCAGCACCAAGGGGACAGCTTACACTGAAGCTTTCTTT.

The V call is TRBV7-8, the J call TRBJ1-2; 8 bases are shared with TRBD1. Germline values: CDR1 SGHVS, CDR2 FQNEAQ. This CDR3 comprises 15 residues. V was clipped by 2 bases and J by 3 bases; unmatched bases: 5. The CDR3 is CASSLRRGQDYGYTF. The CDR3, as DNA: TGTGCCAGCAGCTTACGGCGGGGACAGGACTATGGCTACACCTTC.

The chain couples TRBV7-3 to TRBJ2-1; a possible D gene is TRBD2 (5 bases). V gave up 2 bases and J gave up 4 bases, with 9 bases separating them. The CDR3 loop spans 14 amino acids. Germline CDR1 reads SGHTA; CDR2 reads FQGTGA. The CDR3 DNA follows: TGTGCCAGCAGCTTACGCGGGCAGTACAATGAGCAGTTCTTC. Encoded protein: CASSLRGQYNEQFF.

CDR3 in amino acids: CASSMETERGYTF. The CDR3 nucleotides read TGCGCCAGCAGTATGGAGACGGAGCGCGGCTACACCTTC. This chain uses TRBV5-1 with TRBJ1-2, with unresolved D. CDR1 SGHRS and CDR2 YFSETQ come from the germline V gene. This CDR3 is built from 13 residues. V was shortened by 5 bases and J by 8 bases, with 16 bases between the two germline ends.

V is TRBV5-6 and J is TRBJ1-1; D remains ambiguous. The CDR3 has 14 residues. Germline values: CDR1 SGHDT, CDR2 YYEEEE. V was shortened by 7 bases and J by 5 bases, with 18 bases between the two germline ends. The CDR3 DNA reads TGTGCCAGCGGGGAATACTCGGGCGGGACTGAAGCTTTCTTT. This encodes CASGEYSGGTEAFF.

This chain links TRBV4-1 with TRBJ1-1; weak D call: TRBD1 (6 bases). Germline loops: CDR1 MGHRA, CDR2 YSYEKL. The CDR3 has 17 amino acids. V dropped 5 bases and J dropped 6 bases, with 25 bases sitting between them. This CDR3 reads CASSLGGPTGLRSEAFF. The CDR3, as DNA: TGCGCCAGCAGCTTAGGGGGACCGACGGGTTTGAGATCTGAAGCTTTCTTT.

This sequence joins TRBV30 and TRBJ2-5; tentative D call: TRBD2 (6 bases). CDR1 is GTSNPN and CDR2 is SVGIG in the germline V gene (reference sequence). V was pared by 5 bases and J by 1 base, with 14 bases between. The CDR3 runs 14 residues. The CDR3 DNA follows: TGTGCCTGGGTGAGCTGGGACTTCCAAGAGACCCAGTACTTC. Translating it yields CAWVSWDFQETQYF.

For the CDR3, the DNA is TGCGCCAGCAGTCGGACACCCTATCAGCCCCAGCATTTT. Its protein is CASSRTPYQPQHF. The V call is TRBV23-1, the J call TRBJ1-5; weak D call: TRBD1 (5 bases). TRBV23-1 is placed among ORFs of uncertain function. CDR3 length equals 13 residues. V was shortened by 4 bases and J by 5 bases, with 9 bases between the two germline ends.

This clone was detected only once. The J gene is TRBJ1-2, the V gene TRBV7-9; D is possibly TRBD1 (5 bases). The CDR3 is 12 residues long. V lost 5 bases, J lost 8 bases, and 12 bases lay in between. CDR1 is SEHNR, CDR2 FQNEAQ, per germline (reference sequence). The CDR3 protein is CASSPQEWGYTF. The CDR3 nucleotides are TGTGCCAGCAGCCCACAGGAGTGGGGCTACACCTTC.

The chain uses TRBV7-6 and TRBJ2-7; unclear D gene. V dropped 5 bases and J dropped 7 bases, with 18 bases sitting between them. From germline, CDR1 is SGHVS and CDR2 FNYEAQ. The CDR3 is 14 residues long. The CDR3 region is CASSPQPTTVEQYF. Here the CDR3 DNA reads TGTGCCAGCAGCCCGCAGCCAACTACGGTAGAGCAGTACTTC.

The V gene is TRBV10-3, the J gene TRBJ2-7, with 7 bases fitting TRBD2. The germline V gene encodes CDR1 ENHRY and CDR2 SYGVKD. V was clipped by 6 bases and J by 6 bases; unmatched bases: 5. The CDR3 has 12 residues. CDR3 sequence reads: CAIRREGAEQYF. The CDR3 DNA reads TGTGCCATCAGGAGGGAGGGAGCCGAGCAGTACTTC.